These T cell receptor beta chains were read from a single sample in a study of lymphopenia after photon versus proton radiotherapy. Here immunoSEQ multiplex PCR was the method, and the copy in TCRdb shows in-frame clones only, minus some. The sample comprises over 15,000 clones, about 90% of which are singletons, and about 6% rests with the top ten. The input for sequencing was peripheral blood, taken from a patient treated with photon-based radiotherapy. These receptor sequences come from a man aged 60-69 years with pancreatic cancer. CDR3s leave out the opening cysteine and the closing phenylalanine or tryptophan. Fields, in order: V gene, J gene, CDR3 protein.

TRBV9	TRBJ2-5	ASSVDSSGEETQY
TRBV10-3	TRBJ1-5	AISNGIPGSSQPQH
TRBV9	TRBJ2-5	ASSAGQQETQY
TRBV19	TRBJ2-3	ASSIVAGSTDTQY
TRBV7-8	TRBJ1-3	ASSLPGTQTYSGNTIY
TRBV5-1	TRBJ1-4	ASSFAGQQGGNEKLF
TRBV18	TRBJ1-2	ASSPGQGLYGYT
TRBV29-1	TRBJ2-5	SVNLQETQY
TRBV7-2	TRBJ2-7	ASSVGQGRYEQY
TRBV6-1	TRBJ1-2	ASSIGGGTGYGYT
TRBV19	TRBJ1-5	ASSMTALGGSNQPQH
TRBV6-4	TRBJ2-3	ASSEEQGGTDTQY
TRBV30	TRBJ2-3	AWSVGGASTDTQY
TRBV4-1	TRBJ2-2	ASSQVVGTGMPGELF
TRBV4-2	TRBJ1-6	ASNKQGQVSYNSPLH
TRBV11-2	TRBJ2-7	ASSRTGQGGERQY
TRBV7-3	TRBJ2-1	ASSLTLGLESEQF
TRBV27	TRBJ1-1	ASSLGSNTEAF
TRBV7-9	TRBJ2-1	ASSLDPPSYNEQF
TRBV10-1	TRBJ2-5	ASSEGGASEETQY
TRBV27	TRBJ2-7	ASSLLRTRDEQY
TRBV27	TRBJ1-1	ASRRQGLNTEAF
TRBV9	TRBJ1-6	ASSVSGDNSPLH
TRBV7-9	TRBJ1-6	ASRERPYSPLH
TRBV9	TRBJ2-3	ASSVATVSGGVDTQY
TRBV11-2	TRBJ1-5	ASSSARGNQPQH
TRBV10-1	TRBJ2-2	ASSGYTGELF
TRBV27	TRBJ1-2	ASSPTFGGYYGYT
TRBV14	TRBJ1-2	ASSRLKYSNYGYT
TRBV6-1	TRBJ1-5	ASSEMAHNQPQH
TRBV6-6	TRBJ1-6	ASSRRNSPLH
TRBV5-1	TRBJ2-1	ASSLGPRTGGYNEQF
TRBV15	TRBJ2-2	ATSMFRGAGELF
TRBV6-4	TRBJ2-1	ASSDFGVGEQF
TRBV6-5	TRBJ1-1	ASRVGQANTEAF
TRBV21-1	TRBJ1-5	ASSAVRGRHQPQH
TRBV29-1	TRBJ1-2	SVRGTGTGAPYGYT
TRBV4-1	TRBJ2-5	ASSQRGGASGAQETQY
TRBV11-2	TRBJ1-4	ASSLYAATNEKLF
TRBV5-1	TRBJ1-3	ASGTGQSSGNTIY
TRBV10-3	TRBJ1-1	AISRPGNTEAF
TRBV6-1	TRBJ2-7	ASSTGGPYEQY
TRBV10-2	TRBJ2-2	ASAPRRGTNTGELF
TRBV18	TRBJ1-5	ASSPSGGGNQPQH
TRBV29-1	TRBJ1-2	SVEDSFLTGGGYT
TRBV9	TRBJ1-1	ASSVEGGAAEAF
TRBV14	TRBJ1-1	ASSLGGREAF
TRBV5-1	TRBJ2-7	ASSLLQGSSEQY
TRBV30	TRBJ1-1	AWTPGQGNTEAF
TRBV5-1	TRBJ2-7	ASSSPLNGGSEQY
TRBV27	TRBJ1-2	ATGVWGEGYT
TRBV9	TRBJ2-3	ASSPRLAGDVDTQY
TRBV14	TRBJ1-2	ASSQEGRARNGYT
TRBV5-4	TRBJ1-1	ASSPRGRTNTEAF
TRBV4-2	TRBJ2-1	ASSQWGGEQF
TRBV9	TRBJ2-3	ASSVRQGIRTDTQY
TRBV6-5	TRBJ2-1	ASSSGGGNEQF
TRBV27	TRBJ1-6	ASSLSGLANSPLH
TRBV7-9	TRBJ1-5	ASSLTGANQPQH